This TCR beta chain came from a study of blood T cell repertoires in COVID-19. Profiled with immunoSEQ multiplex PCR; TCRdb holds only in-frame clones, not every one. Here the sample spans tens of thousands of clones, about 90% being singletons. This CDR3 has 14 residues. Germline loops: CDR1 SGHRS, CDR2 YFSETQ. V was clipped by 3 bases and J by 0 bases, with 10 bases between them. Input material: peripheral blood. The V gene is TRBV5-1, the J gene TRBJ2-7, with D possibly TRBD1 on 5 matching bases. This sequence originates from a man in his 70s with acute or convalescent COVID-19. For the CDR3, the DNA is TGCGCCAGCAGCTCACAGGCGTCCTCCTACGAGCAGTACTTC. It translates to CASSSQASSYEQYF. Combining the CDR3 with reference TRBV5-1 and TRBJ2-7 gives the whole variable domain KAGVTQTPRYLIKTRGQQVTLSCSPISGHRSVSWYQQTPGQGLQFLFEYFSETQRNKGNFPGRFSGRQFSNSRSEMNVSTLELGDSALYLCASSSQASSYEQYFGPGTRLTVT.